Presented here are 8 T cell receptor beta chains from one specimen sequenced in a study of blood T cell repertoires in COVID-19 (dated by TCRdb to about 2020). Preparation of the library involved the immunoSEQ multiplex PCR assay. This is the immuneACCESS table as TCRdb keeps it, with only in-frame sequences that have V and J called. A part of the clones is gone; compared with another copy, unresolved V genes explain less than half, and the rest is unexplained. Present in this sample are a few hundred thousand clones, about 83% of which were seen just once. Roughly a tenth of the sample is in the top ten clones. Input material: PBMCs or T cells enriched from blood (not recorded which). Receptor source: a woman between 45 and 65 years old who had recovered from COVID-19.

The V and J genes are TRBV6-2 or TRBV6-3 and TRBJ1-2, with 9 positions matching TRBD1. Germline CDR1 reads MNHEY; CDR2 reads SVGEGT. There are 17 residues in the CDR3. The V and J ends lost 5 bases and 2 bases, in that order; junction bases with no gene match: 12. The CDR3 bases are TGTGCCAGCAGTCCGCTTGGGACAGGGAATTCGAACTATGGCTACACCTTC. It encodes CASSPLGTGNSNYGYTF.

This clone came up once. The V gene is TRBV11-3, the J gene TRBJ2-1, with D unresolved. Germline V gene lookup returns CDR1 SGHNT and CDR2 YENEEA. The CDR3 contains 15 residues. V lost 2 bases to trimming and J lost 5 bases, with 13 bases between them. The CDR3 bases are TGTGCCAGCAGCTTATATAGCCAGCCTAACAATGAGCAGTTCTTC. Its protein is CASSLYSQPNNEQFF.

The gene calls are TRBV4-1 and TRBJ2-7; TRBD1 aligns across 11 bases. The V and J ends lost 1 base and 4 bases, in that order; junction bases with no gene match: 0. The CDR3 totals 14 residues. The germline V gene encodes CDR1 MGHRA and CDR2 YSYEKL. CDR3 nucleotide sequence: TGCGCCAGCAGCCAAGGGGACAGGGGGTACGAGCAGTACTTC. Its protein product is CASSQGDRGYEQYF.

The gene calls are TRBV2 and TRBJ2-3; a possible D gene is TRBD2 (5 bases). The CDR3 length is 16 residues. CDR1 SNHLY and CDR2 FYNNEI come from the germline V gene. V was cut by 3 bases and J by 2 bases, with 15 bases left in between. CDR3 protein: CASSDDFSGYTDTQYF. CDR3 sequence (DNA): TGTGCCAGCAGTGACGATTTCAGCGGATACACAGATACGCAGTATTTT. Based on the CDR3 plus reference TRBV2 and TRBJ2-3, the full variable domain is EPEVTQTPSHQVTQMGQEVILRCVPISNHLYFYWYRQILGQKVEFLVSFYNNEISEKSEIFDDQFSVERPDGSNFTLKIRSTKLEDSAMYFCASSDDFSGYTDTQYFGPGTRLTVL.

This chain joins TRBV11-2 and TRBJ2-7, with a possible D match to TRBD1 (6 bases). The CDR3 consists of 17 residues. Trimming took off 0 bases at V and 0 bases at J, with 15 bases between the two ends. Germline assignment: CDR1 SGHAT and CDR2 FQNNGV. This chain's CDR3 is CASSLDRQGSGSYEQYF. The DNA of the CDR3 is TGTGCCAGCAGCTTAGATCGGCAGGGGTCGGGCTCCTACGAGCAGTACTTC.

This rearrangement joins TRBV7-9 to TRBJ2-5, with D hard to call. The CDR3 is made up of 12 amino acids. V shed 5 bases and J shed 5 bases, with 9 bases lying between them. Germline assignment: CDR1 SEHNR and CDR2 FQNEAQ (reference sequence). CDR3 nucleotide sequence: TGTGCCAGCAGCCCAGGCTTGGAGACCCAGTACTTC. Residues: CASSPGLETQYF. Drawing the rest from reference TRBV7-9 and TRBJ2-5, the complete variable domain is DTGVSQNPRHKITKRGQNVTFRCDPISEHNRLYWYRQTLGQGPEFLTYFQNEAQLEKSRLLSDRFSAERPKGSFSTLEIQRTEQGDSAMYLCASSPGLETQYFGPGTRLLVL.

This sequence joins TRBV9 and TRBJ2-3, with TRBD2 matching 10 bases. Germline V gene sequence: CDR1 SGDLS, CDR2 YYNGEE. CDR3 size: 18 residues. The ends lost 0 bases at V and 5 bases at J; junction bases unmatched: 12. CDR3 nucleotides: TGTGCCAGCAGCGTAGAGGGGATGAGCGGGGGGGCCCGAGATACGCAGTATTTT. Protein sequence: CASSVEGMSGGARDTQYF.

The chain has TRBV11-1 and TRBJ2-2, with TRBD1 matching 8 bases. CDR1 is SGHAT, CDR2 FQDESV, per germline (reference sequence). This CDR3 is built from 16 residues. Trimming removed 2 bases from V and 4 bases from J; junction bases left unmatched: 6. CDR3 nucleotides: TGTGCCAGCAGCTTACTAGGACAGGGCCGCACCGGGGAGCTGTTTTTT. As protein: CASSLLGQGRTGELFF.